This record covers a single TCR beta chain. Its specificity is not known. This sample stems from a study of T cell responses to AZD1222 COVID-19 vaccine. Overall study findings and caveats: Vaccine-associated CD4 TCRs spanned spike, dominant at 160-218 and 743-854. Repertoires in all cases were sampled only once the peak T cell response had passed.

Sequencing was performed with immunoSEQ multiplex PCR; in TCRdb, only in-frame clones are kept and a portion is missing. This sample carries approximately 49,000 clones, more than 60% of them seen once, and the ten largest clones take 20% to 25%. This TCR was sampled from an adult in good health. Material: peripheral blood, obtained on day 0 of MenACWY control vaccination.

The CDR3 protein is CASSLGNWDTQYF. In nucleotides, the CDR3 is TGTGCCAGCAGTTTGGGGAATTGGGATACGCAGTATTTT. The chain recombines TRBV28 with TRBJ2-3, with D unclear. Germline V gene data show CDR1 as MDHEN and CDR2 as SYDVKM. This CDR3 region has 13 residues. V gave up 3 bases and J gave up 6 bases, with 10 bases separating them. Together with reference TRBV28 and TRBJ2-3, the CDR3 gives the full variable domain: DVKVTQSSRYLVKRTGEKVFLECVQDMDHENMFWYRQDPGLGLRLIYFSYDVKMKEKGDIPEGYSVSREKKERFSLILESASTNQTSMYLCASSLGNWDTQYFGPGTRLTVL.